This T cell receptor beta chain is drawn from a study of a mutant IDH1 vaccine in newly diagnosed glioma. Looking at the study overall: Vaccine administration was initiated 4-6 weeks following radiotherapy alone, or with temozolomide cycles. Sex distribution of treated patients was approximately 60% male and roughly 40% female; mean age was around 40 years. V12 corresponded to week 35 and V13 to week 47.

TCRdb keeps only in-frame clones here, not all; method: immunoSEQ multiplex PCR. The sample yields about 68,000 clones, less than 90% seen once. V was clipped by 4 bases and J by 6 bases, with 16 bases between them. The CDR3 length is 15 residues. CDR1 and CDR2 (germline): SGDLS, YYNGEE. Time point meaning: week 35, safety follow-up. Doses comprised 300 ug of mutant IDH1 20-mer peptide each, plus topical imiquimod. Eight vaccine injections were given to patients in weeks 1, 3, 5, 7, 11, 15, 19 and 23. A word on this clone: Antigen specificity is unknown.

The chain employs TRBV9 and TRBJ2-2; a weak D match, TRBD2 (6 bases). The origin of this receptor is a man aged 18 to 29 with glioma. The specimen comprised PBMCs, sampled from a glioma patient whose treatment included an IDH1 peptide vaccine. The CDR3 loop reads CASSPGEVLPGELFF. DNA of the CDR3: TGTGCCAGCAGCCCCGGGGAGGTTTTACCCGGGGAGCTGTTTTTT.